The 15 T cell receptor beta chains presented below share a single source sample, sequenced in a study of blood T cell repertoires in COVID-19. Assay: immunoSEQ multiplex PCR; the TCRdb copy retains only in-frame clones and omits some. The sample lists some 130,000 clones; around 89% were seen once. Sequencing used peripheral blood. The receptors come from a man aged 50 to 60 with acute or convalescent COVID-19.

This sequence joins TRBV27 and TRBJ1-6, with 8 bases fitting TRBD1. This CDR3 is built from 17 residues. In germline, CDR1 is MNHEY, CDR2 SMNVEV (reference sequence). Losses at the gene ends were 0 bases for V and 7 bases for J; bases not matched to a gene: 8. CDR3 in amino acids: CASSLSEGQGGNSPLHF. The DNA for the CDR3 is TGTGCCAGCAGTTTATCCGAAGGACAGGGAGGCAATTCACCCCTCCACTTT.

The chain uses TRBV6-4 and TRBJ2-2; D uncertain. CDR1 is MRHNA and CDR2 is SNTAGT in the germline V gene. CDR3 length equals 14 residues. Trimming took off 6 bases at V and 8 bases at J, with 16 bases between the two ends. CDR3 amino acids: CASRTLLHLGELFF. The CDR3, as DNA: TGTGCCAGCAGAACCCTTCTCCACTTGGGGGAGCTGTTTTTT.

This sequence joins TRBV2 and TRBJ1-2; D uncertain. V shed 8 bases and J shed 7 bases, with 17 bases lying between them. CDR1 and CDR2 (germline): SNHLY, FYNNEI. This CDR3 region has 13 residues. The CDR3 loop reads CASPPGKLSGYTF. The DNA of the CDR3 is TGTGCCAGCCCCCCCGGTAAATTAAGTGGCTACACCTTC. Filled out from reference TRBV2 and TRBJ1-2, the complete variable domain reads EPEVTQTPSHQVTQMGQEVILRCVPISNHLYFYWYRQILGQKVEFLVSFYNNEISEKSEIFDDQFSVERPDGSNFTLKIRSTKLEDSAMYFCASPPGKLSGYTFGSGTRLTVV.

This clone was observed a single time. The chain recombines TRBV19 with TRBJ1-1, with D hard to call. This CDR3 comprises 17 residues. Trimming stripped 7 bases from V and 5 bases from J, with 26 bases between. In germline, CDR1 is LNHDA, CDR2 SQIVND (reference sequence). The CDR3 DNA sequence: TGTGCCAGTACCACCCTCCCAGGTCGTGGTGTGAGAACTGAAGCTTTCTTT. It encodes CASTTLPGRGVRTEAFF.

V and J are TRBV7-8 and TRBJ2-1; unclear D gene. Germline-derived CDR1 and CDR2 are SGHVS and FQNEAQ. V lost 2 bases and J lost 5, with 7 bases in between. The CDR3 covers 13 residues. The CDR3 coding sequence is TGTGCCAGCAGCTTATACAGAAACAATGAGCAGTTCTTC. Translating it yields CASSLYRNNEQFF.

V and J are TRBV11-1 and TRBJ2-7, with no clear D. This CDR3 has 12 residues. V was shortened by 2 bases and J by 3 bases, with 5 bases between the two germline ends. The V gene's germline CDR1 is SGHAT and CDR2 FQDESV (reference sequence). This CDR3 reads CASSLPSYEQYF. Written as DNA, the CDR3 is TGTGCCAGCAGCTTACCCAGCTACGAGCAGTACTTC. The full variable domain, its missing parts supplied by reference TRBV11-1 and TRBJ2-7, is EAEVAQSPRYKITEKSQAVAFWCDPISGHATLYWYRQILGQGPELLVQFQDESVVDDSQLPKDRFSAERLKGVDSTLKIQPAELGDSAMYLCASSLPSYEQYFGPGTRLTVT.

The chain combines TRBV28 with TRBJ1-2; 9 nucleotides line up with TRBD1. The CDR3 consists of 16 residues. After removal of 2 bases from V and 3 bases from J, the junction contained 7 bases not matched to a gene. In germline, CDR1 is MDHEN, CDR2 SYDVKM. The CDR3: CASSLDLQGAYYGYTF. The CDR3 DNA reads TGTGCCAGCAGTTTAGATTTACAGGGGGCGTACTATGGCTACACCTTC.

The V and J genes are TRBV7-2 and TRBJ1-1; 10 bases map to TRBD1. The CDR3 extends over 18 amino acids. Germline CDR1 reads SGHTA; CDR2 reads FQGNSA. Losses at the gene ends were 1 base for V and 1 base for J; bases not matched to a gene: 9. The DNA of the CDR3 is TGTGCCAGCAGCTTAGAACCGGGACAGGGGATTAAGAACACTGAAGCTTTCTTT. Residues: CASSLEPGQGIKNTEAFF.

This clone was counted between two and nine times. J is TRBJ1-2 and V is TRBV19; D perhaps matches TRBD1 (6 bases). CDR3 length: 15 amino acids. V was pared by 7 bases and J by 1 base, with 16 bases between. From germline, CDR1 is LNHDA and CDR2 SQIVND (reference sequence). CDR3 nucleotides: TGTGCCAGTACTTACCGGGACACCTATAACTATGGCTACACCTTC. Its translation: CASTYRDTYNYGYTF.

The chain is built from TRBV5-1 and TRBJ1-1, with D perhaps TRBD1 (5 bases). V was pared by 1 base and J by 9 bases, with 13 bases between. This CDR3 comprises 13 residues. Looked up from germline, CDR1 is SGHRS and CDR2 is YFSETQ. This CDR3 is CASSLNQGPQAFF. CDR3 bases: TGCGCCAGCAGCTTGAACCAGGGCCCCCAAGCTTTCTTT. The variable domain in full, completed from reference TRBV5-1 and TRBJ1-1, reads KAGVTQTPRYLIKTRGQQVTLSCSPISGHRSVSWYQQTPGQGLQFLFEYFSETQRNKGNFPGRFSGRQFSNSRSEMNVSTLELGDSALYLCASSLNQGPQAFFGQGTRLTVV.

The genes are TRBV28 and TRBJ1-1; D gene ambiguous. In germline, CDR1 is MDHEN, CDR2 SYDVKM. This CDR3 comprises 15 residues. Trimming stripped 4 bases from V and 4 bases from J, with 16 bases between. In DNA, the CDR3 is TGTGCCAGCAGTTCTTTCCGCTCGGGTGGCACTGAAGCTTTCTTT. This codes for CASSSFRSGGTEAFF.

The rearrangement uses TRBV30 and TRBJ2-7; a possible D gene is TRBD1 (5 bases). V lost 1 base and J lost 4, with 8 bases in between. Germline loops: CDR1 GTSNPN, CDR2 SVGIG (reference sequence). This CDR3 region has 12 residues. CDR3 protein: CAWSATDYEQYF. The DNA for the CDR3 is TGTGCCTGGAGTGCGACAGATTACGAGCAGTACTTC.

The chain uses TRBV18 and TRBJ1-1; perhaps TRBD1 as D (5 bases). CDR3 length: 16 amino acids. V dropped 6 bases and J dropped 3 bases, with 20 bases sitting between them. Per germline, CDR1 KGHSH and CDR2 LQKENI. Written as DNA, the CDR3 is TGTGCCAGCTCTCTCGGGACCCCCAGCGGGGACACTGAAGCTTTCTTT. Translating gives CASSLGTPSGDTEAFF.

The V gene is TRBV10-3, the J gene TRBJ1-1, with 7 bases identical to TRBD1. The CDR3 totals 15 residues. The junction had 11 bases not matched to a gene; V was cut back by 6 bases and J by 4 bases. From germline, CDR1 is ENHRY and CDR2 SYGVKD. The CDR3 coding sequence is TGTGCCATCAGCAGGGGGTCGTCGGATGGCACTGAAGCTTTCTTT. Amino acid sequence: CAISRGSSDGTEAFF.

The chain uses TRBV11-2 and TRBJ2-7, with 8 bases fitting TRBD1. CDR1 is SGHAT and CDR2 is FQNNGV in the germline V gene. Losses at the gene ends were 5 bases for V and 2 bases for J; bases not matched to a gene: 8. There are 15 residues in the CDR3. CDR3 coding DNA: TGTGCCAGCAGCCCATGGACAGGGATGACCTACGAGCAGTACTTC. Translating it yields CASSPWTGMTYEQYF.